A selection of T cell receptor beta chains follows, all from one sample in a study of T cell responses to AZD1222 COVID-19 vaccine. Using immunoSEQ multiplex PCR, the repertoire was profiled, and TCRdb retains in-frame clones only, with some absent. The sample includes 160,000 or so clones, approximately 91% of them seen just once. The sequencing here drew on peripheral blood, taken on day 0 of AZD1222 vaccination. The receptors originated from an adult in good health. CDR3s include the opening cysteine and the closing phenylalanine or tryptophan. A D gene is named only where the DNA matches it firmly. Size is stated for part of the rows, as once, few or many counts, or as a class when the clone is expanded.

d_call	clone_size	v_call	j_call	cdr3_length	cdr3_aa	cdr3_nt
.	.	TRBV7-9	TRBJ1-4	14	CASSPRAANEKLFF	TGTGCCAGCAGCCCCAGGGCAGCCAATGAAAAACTGTTTTTT
.	.	TRBV5-1	TRBJ1-1	15	CASSLAGVSNTEAFF	TGCGCCAGCAGCTTGGCCGGGGTGAGTAACACTGAAGCTTTCTTT
TRBD1	.	TRBV2	TRBJ1-1	17	CASSENPYGQGATEAFF	TGTGCCAGCAGTGAAAATCCATACGGACAGGGTGCCACTGAAGCTTTCTTT
.	.	TRBV30	TRBJ1-6	13	CAWGEDTQGPLHF	TGTGCCTGGGGTGAAGACACCCAAGGACCCCTCCACTTT
TRBD1	once	TRBV19	TRBJ1-6	14	CASSTGQGQSPLHF	TGTGCCAGTAGTACCGGACAGGGGCAATCACCCCTCCACTTT
.	.	TRBV11-2	TRBJ2-7	12	CASSLMVHEQYF	TGTGCCAGCAGCTTGATGGTCCACGAGCAGTACTTC
.	.	TRBV5-5	TRBJ1-4	13	CASNTLTNEKLFF	TGTGCCAGCAACACACTAACTAATGAAAAACTGTTTTTT
.	.	TRBV2	TRBJ1-2	15	CASSEKGAESYGYTF	TGTGCCAGCAGTGAAAAAGGTGCTGAGTCCTATGGCTACACCTTC
.	.	TRBV30	TRBJ1-1	11	CAWSVYTEAFF	TGTGCCTGGAGTGTGTACACTGAAGCTTTCTTT
.	.	TRBV2	TRBJ1-5	16	CASSVGGGRAGQPQHF	TGTGCCAGCAGTGTGGGAGGCGGACGCGCAGGTCAGCCCCAGCATTTT
TRBD1	.	TRBV19	TRBJ1-1	17	CASTNRGSTLLNTEAFF	TGTGCCAGTACCAACAGGGGGTCAACATTGCTGAACACTGAAGCTTTCTTT
.	.	TRBV19	TRBJ2-7	13	CASSIQGGFEQYF	TGTGCCAGTAGTATTCAAGGGGGGTTCGAGCAGTACTTC
TRBD1	.	TRBV28	TRBJ1-2	15	CASSSRDRVFFGYTF	TGTGCCAGCAGTAGCCGGGACAGGGTGTTTTTTGGCTACACCTTC
TRBD1	.	TRBV19	TRBJ1-1	13	CASCRTGGTEAFF	TGTGCCAGTTGCCGGACAGGGGGCACTGAAGCTTTCTTT
.	.	TRBV11-2	TRBJ1-1	13	CASSLMARELAFF	TGTGCCAGCAGCTTAATGGCTAGGGAATTGGCTTTCTTT
TRBD1	medium-sized	TRBV6-4	TRBJ2-2	15	CASKWGQGDTGELFF	TGTGCCAGCAAGTGGGGACAGGGAGACACCGGGGAGCTGTTTTTT
.	.	TRBV4-2	TRBJ1-3	17	CASSQVKAHISGNTIYF	TGTGCCAGCAGCCAAGTCAAAGCCCATATCTCTGGAAACACCATATATTTT
.	once	TRBV4-2	TRBJ1-3	16	CASSHPPTGGGNTIYF	TGTGCCAGCAGCCATCCTCCGACCGGCGGTGGAAACACCATATATTTT
TRBD2	.	TRBV28	TRBJ2-7	16	CASSLASGKAVYEQYF	TGTGCCAGCAGTTTAGCTAGCGGGAAGGCGGTCTACGAGCAGTACTTC
.	.	TRBV5-1	TRBJ2-1	14	CASRRSGGRNEQFF	TGCGCCAGCAGACGGAGCGGTGGAAGGAATGAGCAGTTCTTC
TRBD2	.	TRBV6-2/TRBV6-3	TRBJ2-7	15	CASSYSLAGSTEQYF	TGTGCCAGCAGTTACTCACTAGCGGGATCAACCGAGCAGTACTTC
TRBD1	.	TRBV7-2	TRBJ2-1	15	CASSLVGQGPNEQFF	TGTGCCAGCAGCTTAGTAGGACAGGGTCCCAATGAGCAGTTCTTC
TRBD1	.	TRBV6-1	TRBJ2-3	16	CASSDYPGPTGGVPYF	TGTGCCAGCAGTGATTACCCCGGGCCAACAGGGGGTGTGCCGTATTTT
TRBD1	.	TRBV28	TRBJ1-4	14	CASSPTGTNEKLFF	TGTGCCAGCAGTCCGACAGGGACTAATGAAAAACTGTTTTTT
.	.	TRBV20-1	TRBJ1-1	11	CSASTGEGAFF	TGCAGTGCTAGTACGGGGGAGGGGGCTTTCTTT
.	.	TRBV5-4	TRBJ1-1	13	CASSLGWSTEAFF	TGTGCCAGCAGCTTAGGGTGGAGCACTGAAGCTTTCTTT
.	.	TRBV7-8	TRBJ1-3	18	CASSLSVSAAVYGNTIYF	TGTGCCAGCAGCTTATCCGTGTCGGCAGCAGTTTATGGAAACACCATATATTTT
TRBD2	.	TRBV6-5	TRBJ2-1	15	CASSPIAGSLGEQFF	TGTGCCAGCAGTCCGATAGCGGGGAGTTTGGGTGAGCAGTTCTTC
.	.	TRBV5-1	TRBJ1-5	16	CASSEGGRVGNQPQHF	TGCGCCAGCTCCGAGGGGGGCAGGGTAGGCAATCAGCCCCAGCATTTT
TRBD2	.	TRBV4-3	TRBJ2-1	15	CASSQGLAGVGEQFF	TGCGCCAGCAGCCAAGGACTAGCGGGAGTGGGTGAGCAGTTCTTC
.	.	TRBV27	TRBJ2-7	13	CASSLIGSYEQYF	TGTGCCAGCAGCTTGATTGGCTCCTACGAGCAGTACTTC
.	.	TRBV21-1	TRBJ2-7	17	CASSKYRGTGGGYEQYF	TGTGCCAGCAGCAAGTATAGGGGGACAGGGGGTGGCTACGAGCAGTACTTC
TRBD2	.	TRBV5-6	TRBJ2-4	16	CASSLVSGATKNIQYF	TGTGCCAGCAGCTTGGTTAGCGGGGCAACAAAAAACATTCAGTACTTC
.	.	TRBV5-5	TRBJ1-1	15	CASSLAGGTNTEAFF	TGTGCCAGCAGCTTGGCGGGCGGGACTAACACTGAAGCTTTCTTT
.	.	TRBV6-5	TRBJ2-7	15	CASSSFPRHRGEQYF	TGTGCCAGCAGTTCCTTCCCCCGACACCGAGGGGAGCAGTACTTC
.	.	TRBV10-3	TRBJ1-1	12	CAIGGPNTEAFF	TGTGCCATCGGAGGACCGAACACTGAAGCTTTCTTT
TRBD2	.	TRBV29-1	TRBJ2-1	17	CSVVQTSGRAVYNEQFF	TGCAGCGTTGTCCAGACTAGCGGGAGGGCCGTTTACAATGAGCAGTTCTTC
.	.	TRBV5-4	TRBJ2-3	13	CASSYRVGDTQYF	TGTGCCAGCAGCTACAGGGTTGGAGATACGCAGTATTTT
.	.	TRBV28	TRBJ1-2	13	CASSFQVKYGYTF	TGTGCCAGCAGTTTCCAAGTTAAGTATGGCTACACCTTC
TRBD1	.	TRBV7-2	TRBJ1-3	15	CASSTTGGTGNTIYF	TGTGCCAGCAGCACTACAGGGGGCACAGGAAACACCATATATTTT
.	.	TRBV10-2	TRBJ2-3	17	CASSPTLRQSSTDTQYF	TGCGCCAGCAGTCCCACTTTAAGACAGTCAAGCACAGATACGCAGTATTTT
TRBD1	.	TRBV7-2	TRBJ1-3	15	CASSLGDRALDTIYF	TGTGCCAGCAGCTTAGGAGACAGGGCATTGGACACCATATATTTT
.	.	TRBV5-1	TRBJ1-5	14	CASSLEGVGQPQHF	TGCGCCAGCAGCTTGGAAGGAGTGGGCCAGCCCCAGCATTTT
TRBD2	few	TRBV5-4	TRBJ2-3	17	CASSLDLAGGLIDTQYF	TGTGCCAGCAGCTTGGATCTAGCGGGGGGGCTTATAGATACGCAGTATTTT
TRBD1	.	TRBV5-4	TRBJ2-1	15	CASSLSRGQQYEQFF	TGTGCCAGCAGCTTGTCTAGGGGGCAACAATATGAGCAGTTCTTC
.	.	TRBV6-1	TRBJ1-2	14	CASSDRIGYYGYTF	TGTGCCAGCAGTGATAGAATAGGTTATTACGGCTACACCTTC
.	.	TRBV5-1	TRBJ2-3	15	CASIQGNPGADTQYF	TGCGCCAGTATACAGGGAAACCCTGGGGCAGATACGCAGTATTTT
TRBD1	.	TRBV19	TRBJ1-5	15	CASRPQGGGSQPQHF	TGTGCCAGTAGACCACAGGGGGGAGGTAGTCAGCCCCAGCATTTT
.	.	TRBV19	TRBJ2-1	15	CASSIALSSYNEQFF	TGTGCCAGTAGTATAGCCCTGAGCTCCTACAATGAGCAGTTCTTC
.	.	TRBV18	TRBJ2-5	13	CASSPSGEGTQYF	TGTGCCAGCTCACCTTCAGGGGAGGGGACCCAGTACTTC
.	.	TRBV6-2/TRBV6-3	TRBJ1-1	13	CASSLTLNTEAFF	TGTGCCAGCAGCCTGACATTGAACACTGAAGCTTTCTTT
.	.	TRBV11-3	TRBJ2-1	15	CASSPAGAGRNEQFF	TGTGCCAGCAGCCCAGCCGGGGCTGGAAGGAATGAGCAGTTCTTC
.	.	TRBV6-5	TRBJ1-1	13	CASSYDANTEAFF	TGTGCCAGCAGTTACGACGCGAACACTGAAGCTTTCTTT
.	.	TRBV6-2/TRBV6-3	TRBJ2-1	16	CASSPAEGLLYNEQFF	TGTGCCAGCAGCCCCGCTGAGGGGCTCCTTTACAATGAGCAGTTCTTC